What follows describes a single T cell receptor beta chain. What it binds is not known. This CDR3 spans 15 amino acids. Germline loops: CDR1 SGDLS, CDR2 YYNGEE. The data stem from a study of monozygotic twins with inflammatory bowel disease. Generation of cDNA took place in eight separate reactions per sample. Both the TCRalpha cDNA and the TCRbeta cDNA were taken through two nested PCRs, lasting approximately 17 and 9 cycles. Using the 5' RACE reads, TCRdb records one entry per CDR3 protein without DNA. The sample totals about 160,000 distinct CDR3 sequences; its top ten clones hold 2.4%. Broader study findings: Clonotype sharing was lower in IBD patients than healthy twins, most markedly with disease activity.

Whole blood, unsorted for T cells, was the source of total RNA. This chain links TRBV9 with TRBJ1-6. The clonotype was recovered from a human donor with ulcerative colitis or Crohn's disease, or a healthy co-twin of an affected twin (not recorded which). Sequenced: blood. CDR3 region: CASSKSGSYNSPLHF.